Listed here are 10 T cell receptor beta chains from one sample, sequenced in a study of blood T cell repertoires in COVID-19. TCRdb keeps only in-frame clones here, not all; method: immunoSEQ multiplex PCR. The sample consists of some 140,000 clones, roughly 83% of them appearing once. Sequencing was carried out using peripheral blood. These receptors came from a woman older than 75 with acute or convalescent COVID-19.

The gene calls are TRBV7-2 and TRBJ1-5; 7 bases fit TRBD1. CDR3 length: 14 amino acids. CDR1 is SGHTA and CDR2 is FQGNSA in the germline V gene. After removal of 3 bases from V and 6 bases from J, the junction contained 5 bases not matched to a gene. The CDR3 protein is CASSFGQESQPQHF. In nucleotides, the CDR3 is TGTGCCAGCAGCTTCGGACAGGAGAGTCAGCCCCAGCATTTT.

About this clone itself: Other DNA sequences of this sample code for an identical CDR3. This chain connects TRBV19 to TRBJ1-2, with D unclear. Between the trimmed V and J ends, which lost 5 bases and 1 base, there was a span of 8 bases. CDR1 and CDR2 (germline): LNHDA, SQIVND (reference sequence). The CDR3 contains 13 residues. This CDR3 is CASSREGNYGYTF. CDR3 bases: TGTGCCAGTAGTCGTGAGGGTAACTATGGCTACACCTTC.

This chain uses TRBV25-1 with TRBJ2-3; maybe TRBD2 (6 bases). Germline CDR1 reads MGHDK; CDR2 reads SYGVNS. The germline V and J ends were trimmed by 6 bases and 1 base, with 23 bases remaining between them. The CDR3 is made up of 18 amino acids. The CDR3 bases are TGTGCCAGCAGCCTTGTTTCTCGCGGGGTCTTCGGCACAGATACGCAGTATTTT. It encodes CASSLVSRGVFGTDTQYF.

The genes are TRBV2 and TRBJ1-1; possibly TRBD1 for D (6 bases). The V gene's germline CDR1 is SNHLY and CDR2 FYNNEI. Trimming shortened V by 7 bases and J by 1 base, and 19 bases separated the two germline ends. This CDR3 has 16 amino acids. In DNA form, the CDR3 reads TGTGCCAGCAACAAACAGGGAGTGGTGACGAACACTGAAGCTTTCTTT. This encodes CASNKQGVVTNTEAFF.

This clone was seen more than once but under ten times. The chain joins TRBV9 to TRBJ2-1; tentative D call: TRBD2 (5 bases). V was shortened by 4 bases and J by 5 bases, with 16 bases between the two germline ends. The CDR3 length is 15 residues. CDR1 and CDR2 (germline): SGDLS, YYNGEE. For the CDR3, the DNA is TGTGCCAGCAGCTACGACACTAGTCGCAACAATGAGCAGTTCTTC. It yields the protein CASSYDTSRNNEQFF. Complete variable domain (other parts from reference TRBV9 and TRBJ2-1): DSGVTQTPKHLITATGQRVTLRCSPRSGDLSVYWYQQSLDQGLQFLIQYYNGEERAKGNILERFSAQQFPDLHSELNLSSLELGDSALYFCASSYDTSRNNEQFFGPGTRLTVL.

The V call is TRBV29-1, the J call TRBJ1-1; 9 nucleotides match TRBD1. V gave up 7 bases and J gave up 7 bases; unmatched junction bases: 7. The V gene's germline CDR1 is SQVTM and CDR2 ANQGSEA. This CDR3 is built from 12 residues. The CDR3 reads CSAMDRGYEAFF. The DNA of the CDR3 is TGCAGCGCCATGGACAGGGGTTATGAAGCTTTCTTT.

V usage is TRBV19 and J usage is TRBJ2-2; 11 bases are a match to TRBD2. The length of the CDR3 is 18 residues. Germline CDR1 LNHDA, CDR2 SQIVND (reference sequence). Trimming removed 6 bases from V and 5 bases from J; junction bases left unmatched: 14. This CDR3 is CASSEMGLAGGFTGELFF. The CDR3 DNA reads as TGTGCCAGTAGCGAAATGGGTCTAGCGGGGGGCTTTACCGGGGAGCTGTTTTTT.

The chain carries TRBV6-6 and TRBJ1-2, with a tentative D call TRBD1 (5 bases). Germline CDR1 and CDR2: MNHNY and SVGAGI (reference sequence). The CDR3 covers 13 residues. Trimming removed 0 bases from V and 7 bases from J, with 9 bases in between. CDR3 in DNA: TGTGCCAGCAGTTACTCGTCAGGGTCTGGCTACACCTTC. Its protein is CASSYSSGSGYTF.

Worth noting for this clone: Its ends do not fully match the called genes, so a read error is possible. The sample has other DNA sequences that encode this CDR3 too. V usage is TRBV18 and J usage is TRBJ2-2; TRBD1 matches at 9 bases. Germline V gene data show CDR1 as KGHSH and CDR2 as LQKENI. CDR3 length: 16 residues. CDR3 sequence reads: CASSPRTGANTGELFF. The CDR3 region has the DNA TGTGCCAGCTCACCACGGACAGGGGCGAACACCGGGGAGCTATTTTTT.

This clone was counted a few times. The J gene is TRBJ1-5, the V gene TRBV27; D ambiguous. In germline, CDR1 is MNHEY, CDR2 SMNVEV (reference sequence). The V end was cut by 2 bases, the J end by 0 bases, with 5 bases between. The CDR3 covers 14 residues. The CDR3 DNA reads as TGTGCCAGCAGTTTACCCCTTAGCAATCAGCCCCAGCATTTT. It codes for CASSLPLSNQPQHF.